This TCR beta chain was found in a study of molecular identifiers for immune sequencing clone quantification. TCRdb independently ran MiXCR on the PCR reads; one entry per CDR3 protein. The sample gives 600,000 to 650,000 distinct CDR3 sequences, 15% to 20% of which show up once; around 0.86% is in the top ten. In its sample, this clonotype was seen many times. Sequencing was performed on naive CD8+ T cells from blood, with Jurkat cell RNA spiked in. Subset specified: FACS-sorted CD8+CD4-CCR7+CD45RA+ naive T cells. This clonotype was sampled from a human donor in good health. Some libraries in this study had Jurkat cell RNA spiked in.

CDR3 DNA: TGTGCCTGGAGTCCCGGACAGGGAGTTACTGAAGCTTTCTTT. Its protein product is CAWSPGQGVTEAFF. This chain connects TRBV30 to TRBJ1-1; 8 nucleotides align to TRBD1. Germline assignment: CDR1 GTSNPN and CDR2 SVGIG (reference sequence). V lost 2 bases to trimming and J lost 5 bases; unmatched junction nucleotides: 7. This CDR3 is 14 amino acids long.